This is a list of T cell receptor beta chains from one sample in a study of cytotoxic CD8 clonotypes in ibrutinib-treated CLL. The protocol was immunoSEQ multiplex PCR, while the TCRdb copy is restricted to in-frame clones and leaves out a portion. The sample holds about 300,000 clones, 60% to 80% seen once. Source: PBMCs, taken at disease progression, from a patient treated with ibrutinib. All receptors derive from a human donor with chronic lymphocytic leukemia. CDR3s include the opening cysteine and the closing phenylalanine or tryptophan. A D gene is named only where the DNA matches it firmly. Rows may omit the clone size; those that give it use once, few, many or a size class.

D	size	J	V	DNA	CDR3
.	few	TRBJ2-7	TRBV23-1	TGCGCCAGCAACAGACGGCCCTACGAGCAGTACTTC	CASNRRPYEQYF
TRBD2	.	TRBJ2-3	TRBV5-6	TGTGCCAGCAGCTTGGTAGCGGGTAACACAGATACGCAGTATTTT	CASSLVAGNTDTQYF
TRBD2	.	TRBJ2-7	TRBV7-3	TGTGCCAGCAGCTTGGGCGCCCCCGGGACTAGCGATTACGAGCAGTACTTC	CASSLGAPGTSDYEQYF
TRBD1	once	TRBJ1-2	TRBV29-1	TGCAGCGTCGGACAGGAATATGGCTACACCTTC	CSVGQEYGYTF
.	.	TRBJ2-3	TRBV11-3	TGTGCCAGCAGCTTGGGAGCAACAGCCGGAGATACGCAGTATTTT	CASSLGATAGDTQYF
.	few	TRBJ2-1	TRBV7-3	TGTGCCAGCAGCCGAGGATTTTACAATGAGCAGTTCTTC	CASSRGFYNEQFF
.	.	TRBJ1-5	TRBV28	TGTGCCAGCAGTTACAGGGCAAGAAGCAATCAGCCCCAGCATTTT	CASSYRARSNQPQHF
.	.	TRBJ2-7	TRBV2	TGTGCCAGCAAAGGGGTATCCCGAGGGGCTGGCGAGCAGTACTTC	CASKGVSRGAGEQYF
TRBD2	once	TRBJ2-3	TRBV9	TGTGCCAGCAGCTCGGGTCCGGCTAGCGGGAGTATTATCAGGGTGGGGGCAGATACGCAGTATTTT	CASSSGPASGSIIRVGADTQYF
.	.	TRBJ1-5	TRBV28	TGTGCCAGCAGTCAGGTCTTTGGGTGGAAGGGAAGCAATCAGCCCCAGCATTTT	CASSQVFGWKGSNQPQHF
TRBD2	once	TRBJ2-1	TRBV4-1	TGCGCCAGCAGCCCACTGGGCGGGGGCTACAATGAGCAGTTCTTC	CASSPLGGGYNEQFF
.	.	TRBJ2-3	TRBV7-7	TGTGCCAGCAGCTTAGCGGGAGGCACAGATACGCAGTATTTT	CASSLAGGTDTQYF
.	once	TRBJ2-1	TRBV5-1	TGCGCCAGCAGCTTGAGGCCCAGCGGAGTCTACAATGAGCAGTTCTTC	CASSLRPSGVYNEQFF
.	.	TRBJ2-7	TRBV11-2	TGTGCCAGCAGCTTGGTTAGCTTCCACGAGCAGTACTTC	CASSLVSFHEQYF
TRBD1	.	TRBJ2-7	TRBV6-1	TGTGCCAGCAGTGAAGGTGCGGGACAGGGGGTCTGGTACGAGCAGTACTTC	CASSEGAGQGVWYEQYF
TRBD2	.	TRBJ2-3	TRBV4-1	TGCGCCAGCAGCCAAGAGGTAGCGGGGGGGTACACAGATACGCAGTATTTT	CASSQEVAGGYTDTQYF
.	.	TRBJ2-3	TRBV7-2	TGTGCCAGCAGCTCACACGGACAGCGCACAGATACGCAGTATTTT	CASSSHGQRTDTQYF
TRBD2	.	TRBJ2-3	TRBV18	TGTGCCAGCTCACGGTTGGGGCTAGCGGGGGGGCCGGGCACAGATACGCAGTATTTT	CASSRLGLAGGPGTDTQYF
TRBD2	.	TRBJ2-7	TRBV15	TGTGCCACCAGCAGTGGATGGGGACTAGCGGGAGTTTCGCAGTACTTC	CATSSGWGLAGVSQYF
TRBD1	.	TRBJ1-5	TRBV4-1	TGCGCCAGCAGCCCTTGGACAGGTAGCCCCTTGTATTTT	CASSPWTGSPLYF
.	.	TRBJ2-7	TRBV28	TGTGCCAGCAGTGCGGAAGAGGGAACCGCCTACGAGCAGTACTTC	CASSAEEGTAYEQYF
TRBD2	.	TRBJ2-3	TRBV7-8	TGTGCCAGCAGCCCTCGAACTAGCGGGGTCACAGATACGCAGTATTTT	CASSPRTSGVTDTQYF
.	once	TRBJ2-3	TRBV20-1	TGCAGTGCGGGAGATCTAGATACGCAGTATTTT	CSAGDLDTQYF
TRBD2	once	TRBJ2-3	TRBV12-5	TGTGCTAGTGGCCCTAGCGGGGGGGCCGATACGCAGTATTTT	CASGPSGGADTQYF
.	.	TRBJ1-5	TRBV4-1	TGCGCCAGCAGCCAAGACAATCTGGGTGATCAGCCCCAGCATTTT	CASSQDNLGDQPQHF
TRBD2	.	TRBJ2-7	TRBV4-1	TGCGCCAGCAGCCAAGGCGGACTAGCGGGGGGTGGGTACTACGAGCAGTACTTC	CASSQGGLAGGGYYEQYF
.	.	TRBJ2-7	TRBV27	TGTGCCAGCAGTTCATCCAGGACGTACGAGCAGTACTTC	CASSSSRTYEQYF
.	.	TRBJ2-1	TRBV2	TGTGCCAGCAGGTGGACAGATACGGATGAGCAGTTCTTC	CASRWTDTDEQFF
TRBD1	.	TRBJ2-5	TRBV7-8	TGTGCCAGCAGCCGACAGGGGTTTGAGACCCAGTACTTC	CASSRQGFETQYF
TRBD1	few	TRBJ1-1	TRBV4-1	TGCGCCAGCAGCCAGCCGGGACAGGGGGTACGCACTGAAGCTTTCTTT	CASSQPGQGVRTEAFF
.	.	TRBJ1-2	TRBV4-1	TGCGCCAGCAGCCAAGAAACGCCAGGAGGGGACTCGACGAATGAAGACTATGGCTACACCTTC	CASSQETPGGDSTNEDYGYTF
TRBD2	.	TRBJ2-1	TRBV9	TGTGCCAGCAGCGCTATAGCGGGGGCCAACAATGAGCAGTTCTTC	CASSAIAGANNEQFF
.	.	TRBJ2-7	TRBV5-1	TGCGCCAGCAGCTCGCAAACTAGCCCAGATCCCTACGAGCAGTACTTC	CASSSQTSPDPYEQYF
TRBD1	.	TRBJ1-3	TRBV5-6	TGTGCCAGCAGTCATCAACAGGGGCGCAACCCGGAAAACACCATATATTTT	CASSHQQGRNPENTIYF
TRBD1	.	TRBJ1-2	TRBV5-1	TGCGCCAGCAGCCTAAGACAGGGATCTAACTATGGCTACACCTTC	CASSLRQGSNYGYTF
TRBD1	.	TRBJ1-2	TRBV6-6	TGTGCCAGCAGTTACGGGACAGGGAGGGGCTTATATGGCTACACCTTC	CASSYGTGRGLYGYTF
TRBD2	.	TRBJ2-1	TRBV4-3	TGCGCCAGCAGCCAAGAGTTTGCGGGAGGGCCCCATGAGCAGTTCTTC	CASSQEFAGGPHEQFF
TRBD2	.	TRBJ2-3	TRBV10-2	TGCGCCAGCAGCGGGGGGATCGATACGCAGTATTTT	CASSGGIDTQYF
TRBD1	few	TRBJ2-7	TRBV10-3	TGTGCCATCAGTGAGTCGGGACAGTACGAGCAGTACTTC	CAISESGQYEQYF
.	.	TRBJ2-5	TRBV7-2	TGTGCCAGCAGCAAAGCTGGGGAGACCCAGTACTTC	CASSKAGETQYF
.	.	TRBJ1-6	TRBV11-2	TGTGCCAGCATAGGGCGGGGGAGCTCCTATAATTCACCCCTCCACTTT	CASIGRGSSYNSPLHF
.	.	TRBJ1-2	TRBV11-2	TGTGCCAGCAGCTTAGGTAGAAACAGCTATTTCTATGGCTACACCTTC	CASSLGRNSYFYGYTF
.	.	TRBJ2-7	TRBV6-6	TGTGCCAGCAGTTACTCGACTCCCCGACTAGGCTACGAGCAGTACTTC	CASSYSTPRLGYEQYF
.	.	TRBJ1-2	TRBV20-1	TGCAGTGCTAGAGAAAAAGGCTACACCTTC	CSAREKGYTF
TRBD2	.	TRBJ2-3	TRBV4-1	TGCGCCAGCAGCCAGGGCCCCCTCACTAGCGTGAATGGAGATACGCAGTATTTT	CASSQGPLTSVNGDTQYF
.	.	TRBJ2-7	TRBV6-1	TGTGCCAGCAGCTCACTAGCTCCCGAGCAGTACTTC	CASSSLAPEQYF
.	.	TRBJ2-7	TRBV11-2	TGTGCCAGCAGCCCCCTGAAGTACGCCTCCTACGAGCAGTACTTC	CASSPLKYASYEQYF
.	.	TRBJ2-2	TRBV29-1	TGCAGCGTTGGTCGGGGGACCGGGGAGCTGTTTTTT	CSVGRGTGELFF
TRBD1	.	TRBJ2-3	TRBV19	TGTGCCAGTAGCACAAACCGGTACAGGGGTAGCACAGATACGCAGTATTTT	CASSTNRYRGSTDTQYF
.	few	TRBJ1-4	TRBV25-1	TGTGCCAGCAGTGAATTAACGTCGGATGAAAAACTGTTTTTT	CASSELTSDEKLFF
.	.	TRBJ2-2	TRBV7-3	TGTGCCAGCAGCTTAACACCCGCGGCACACACCGGGGAGCTGTTTTTT	CASSLTPAAHTGELFF
.	.	TRBJ1-5	TRBV4-1	TGCGCCAGCAGCCAAGAACCCAATCAGCCCCAGCATTTT	CASSQEPNQPQHF
.	.	TRBJ2-3	TRBV6-1	TGTGCCAGCAGGGACCGGCGAATATTCCCCGATACGCAGTATTTT	CASRDRRIFPDTQYF
.	.	TRBJ1-4	TRBV9	TGTGCCAGCAGCGTAGCCGGGTCCCGTGAAAAACTGTTTTTT	CASSVAGSREKLFF
TRBD2	.	TRBJ2-7	TRBV2	TGTGCCAGCAGCGCAACGCCCGGGACTAGCGGGAGGAGGAGGGGCGAGCAGTACTTC	CASSATPGTSGRRRGEQYF
.	.	TRBJ2-1	TRBV7-2	TGTGCCAGCAGCTCCTTTAACAGGAACAATGAGCAGTTCTTC	CASSSFNRNNEQFF
.	.	TRBJ1-4	TRBV29-1	TGCAGCGTTCGAAAGGAAAAACTGTTTTTT	CSVRKEKLFF